What follows are 14 T cell receptor beta chains derived from one specimen sequenced in a study of spatial heterogeneity in lung cancer. TCRdb re-analysed the 5' RACE reads in MiXCR, keeping a single row per CDR3 protein. The sample consists of about 26,000 distinct CDR3 sequences, over 10% of them appearing once. The time point: sample taken at primary tumor resection. Without sorting, whole RNA was sequenced from tumor, nontumor lung or frozen PBMC. Sample: PBMCs, taken at surgery. All receptors derive from a female donor with early-stage non-small cell lung cancer.

This clonotype was detected ten times or more. The chain combines TRBV7-9 with TRBJ1-6, with no clear D. The CDR3 covers 15 residues. Between the trimmed V and J ends, which lost 1 base and 9 bases, there was a span of 13 bases. Germline V gene lookup returns CDR1 SEHNR and CDR2 FQNEAQ (reference sequence). The CDR3 loop is CASSLGFGQVSPLHF. CDR3 nucleotides: TGTGCCAGCAGCTTAGGGTTCGGGCAAGTTTCACCCCTCCACTTT.

This clonotype occurred once. The chain carries TRBV6-4 and TRBJ2-3; D gene ambiguous. The CDR3 consists of 12 residues. V dropped 1 base and J dropped 3 bases, with 2 bases sitting between them. Germline lookup yields CDR1 MRHNA and CDR2 SNTAGT. CDR3 nucleotide sequence: TGTGCCAGCAGTGACTTAACAGATACGCAGTATTTT. This codes for CASSDLTDTQYF.

This clonotype was observed many times. The V gene is TRBV5-5, the J gene TRBJ1-2; no definite D call. Trimming shortened V by 1 base and J by 6 bases, and 4 bases separated the two germline ends. The CDR3 length is 11 residues. The germline V gene has CDR1 SGHKS and CDR2 YYEKEE (reference sequence). CDR3 sequence: CASSLINGYTF. As DNA, the CDR3 is TGTGCCAGCAGCTTGATAAATGGCTACACCTTC.

There are many counts of this clonotype. The chain uses TRBV29-1 and TRBJ2-3; possibly TRBD2 for D (6 bases). The V and J ends lost 5 bases and 3 bases respectively, with 9 bases between them. CDR3 length: 12 amino acids. Germline V gene lookup returns CDR1 SQVTM and CDR2 ANQGSEA. Written as DNA, the CDR3 is TGCAGCGTTCATCGGGAGACAGATACGCAGTATTTT. Its translation is CSVHRETDTQYF.

This clonotype was found many times. V usage is TRBV7-9 and J usage is TRBJ2-1; 9 bases fit TRBD2. Germline V CDR1 and CDR2: SEHNR, FQNEAQ (reference sequence). This CDR3 region has 17 residues. Losses at the gene ends were 0 bases for V and 7 bases for J; bases not matched to a gene: 10. CDR3 DNA sequence: TGTGCCAGCAGCTTAGCGTGGGGAGCGGGAGGAAGAAATGAGCAGTTCTTC. Residues: CASSLAWGAGGRNEQFF.

There are many counts of this clonotype. V gene TRBV4-1 combines with J gene TRBJ2-1; tentative D call: TRBD1 (6 bases). The CDR3 loop spans 16 amino acids. V was pared by 0 bases and J by 8 bases, with 17 bases between. The V gene's germline CDR1 is MGHRA and CDR2 YSYEKL. CDR3 sequence: CASSQDGAGEEYEQFF. For the CDR3, the DNA is TGCGCCAGCAGCCAAGATGGGGCAGGGGAAGAGTATGAGCAGTTCTTC.

This clonotype was seen ten or more times. The junction does not match germline at one end; this may be a read error. The chain links TRBV5-6 to TRBJ2-7; 16 bases are shared with TRBD2. The CDR3 is made up of 14 amino acids. The germline CDR1 and CDR2 sequences are SGHDT and YYEEEE. CDR3 sequence: CASSSGTSGRVVDF. CDR3 DNA sequence: TGTGCCAGCAGCTCGGGGACTAGCGGGAGGGTCGTGGACTTC.

V usage is TRBV11-2 and J usage is TRBJ2-7; unclear D gene. CDR1 and CDR2 from the germline V gene are SGHAT and FQNNGV. The CDR3 extends over 14 amino acids. Deletions cut 5 bases from V and 2 bases from J, with 13 bases between. The CDR3 region has the DNA TGTGCCAGCAGCAGGGATCCCGGAACCTACGAGCAGTACTTC. Its protein is CASSRDPGTYEQYF.

The sample holds many counts of this clonotype. V is TRBV25-1 and J is TRBJ2-1; 7 nucleotides match TRBD2. The V gene end was trimmed by 3 bases and the J gene end by 5 bases; junction bases not matched to a gene: 7. The germline CDR1 and CDR2 sequences are MGHDK and SYGVNS. The CDR3 loop spans 15 amino acids. The CDR3 DNA sequence: TGTGCCAGCAGTGACCCGGGGGGTGCTAACAATGAGCAGTTCTTC. Encoded protein: CASSDPGGANNEQFF.

This clonotype was observed a handful of times. The chain recombines TRBV19 with TRBJ2-3; 7 bases match TRBD1. The CDR3 is made up of 15 amino acids. From germline, CDR1 is LNHDA and CDR2 SQIVND (reference sequence). V gave up 4 bases and J gave up 2 bases; unmatched junction bases: 6. This CDR3 is CASSTGQANTDTQYF. The CDR3, as DNA: TGTGCCAGTAGTACAGGACAGGCCAACACAGATACGCAGTATTTT.

This clonotype was seen ten or more times. The J gene is TRBJ2-5, the V gene TRBV5-1; 10 bases are shared with TRBD2. CDR3 length: 14 residues. Trimming took 7 bases from V and 0 from J; bases not matched to a gene: 3. CDR1 and CDR2 (germline): SGHRS, YFSETQ. CDR3: CASRGLADQETQYF. The CDR3 region has the DNA TGCGCCAGCCGTGGACTAGCGGACCAAGAGACCCAGTACTTC.

The gene calls are TRBV14 and TRBJ2-7; no clear D. CDR3 length: 14 residues. CDR1 and CDR2 from the germline V gene are SGHDN and FVKESK. Trimming took 0 bases from V and 0 from J, leaving 6 bases between them. CDR3 sequence: CASSQDSNSYEQYV. CDR3 bases: TGTGCCAGCAGCCAAGATTCCAACTCCTACGAGCAGTACGTC.

This clonotype was counted only a few times. The chain employs TRBV6-5 and TRBJ2-7, with a possible D match to TRBD1 (6 bases). This CDR3 is built from 15 residues. V lost 2 bases to trimming and J lost 6 bases, with 17 bases between them. CDR1 is MNHEY, CDR2 SVGAGI, per germline. The CDR3 coding sequence is TGTGCCAGCAGTTACCAAAGGGGGAGCGGTAGCGAGCAGTACTTC. Translated: CASSYQRGSGSEQYF.

In its sample, this clonotype was seen a few times. The rearrangement links TRBV12-3 or TRBV12-4 to TRBJ1-4; D uncertain. Trimming cost V 7 bases and J 7 bases, with 19 bases left between them. This CDR3 contains 15 residues. The chain's CDR3 is CASIRALISGEKLFF. CDR3 nucleotides: TGTGCCAGCATCCGAGCCCTGATCTCGGGTGAAAAACTGTTTTTT.